These T cell receptor beta chains were read from a single sample in a study. TCRdb recomputed calls from the RT-PCR reads with MiXCR, one row per CDR3 protein. The sample has about 700,000 distinct CDR3 sequences, 12% to 15% seen once; the top ten hold roughly 3.9%. The source material was memory CD4+ T cells from blood. The receptor source for this set is a female donor in good health, serving as a healthy control. Each CDR3 is given with its conserved first and last residue. A D gene is named only where the DNA matches it firmly. Size is omitted from some rows. Given values are once, few, many or a class for expanded clones.

NA	TRBV9	NA	TRBJ2-1	CASSLDSTYNEQFF	TGTGCCAGCAGCCTGGACTCGACGTACAATGAGCAGTTCTTC
NA	TRBV19	TRBD2	TRBJ2-5	CASSIGTGGETQYF	TGTGCCAGTAGTATCGGGACGGGAGGAGAGACCCAGTACTTC
few	TRBV20-1	NA	TRBJ1-1	CSARPGPPGAEAFF	TGCAGTGCTAGACCCGGCCCCCCAGGGGCTGAAGCTTTCTTT
few	TRBV12-3/TRBV12-4	TRBD1	TRBJ1-1	CASSLMQGDTEAFF	TGTGCCAGCAGTTTAATGCAGGGGGACACTGAAGCTTTCTTT
few	TRBV15	NA	TRBJ2-7	CATSRDTPYEQYF	TGTGCCACCAGTCGGGACACCCCCTACGAGCAGTACTTC
many	TRBV5-1	TRBD2	TRBJ2-3	CASSLAGTSGGDTQYF	TGCGCCAGCAGCTTGGCCGGGACTAGCGGGGGAGATACGCAGTATTTT
few	TRBV7-3	NA	TRBJ2-6	CASSSGGVLTF	TGTGCCAGCAGCTCCGGTGGGGTCCTGACTTTC
many	TRBV10-3	NA	TRBJ2-5	CAISRGSSEETQYF	TGTGCCATCAGCCGAGGGTCTAGTGAAGAGACCCAGTACTTC
NA	TRBV12-3/TRBV12-4	NA	TRBJ2-2	CASSRGRTGELFF	TGTGCCAGCAGTCGGGGGCGGACCGGGGAGCTGTTTTTT
many	TRBV12-3/TRBV12-4	NA	TRBJ2-5	CASSNDGETQYF	TGTGCCAGCAGTAACGACGGGGAGACCCAGTACTTC
NA	TRBV19	NA	TRBJ1-5	CASRYYGDNFSNQPQHF	TGTGCCAGTAGATATTATGGGGACAATTTCTCTAATCAGCCCCAGCATTTT
NA	TRBV10-1	NA	TRBJ2-1	CASSEYAGYNEQFF	TGCGCCAGCAGTGAGTATGCGGGTTACAATGAGCAGTTCTTC
few	TRBV10-3	TRBD1	TRBJ1-2	CAISESGGTGNGYTF	TGTGCCATCAGTGAGTCTGGTGGGACAGGGAATGGCTACACCTTC
many	TRBV9	TRBD2	TRBJ2-3	CASSKWTSGYTDTQYF	TGTGCCAGCAGCAAGTGGACTAGCGGATACACAGATACGCAGTATTTT
NA	TRBV28	TRBD1	TRBJ1-5	CASSPSAGQGAASDQPQHF	TGTGCCAGCAGTCCGTCCGCGGGACAGGGGGCTGCATCGGATCAGCCCCAGCATTTT
NA	TRBV7-2	NA	TRBJ2-4	CASSLEDGLIQYF	TGTGCCAGCAGCTTAGAGGACGGCTTGATTCAGTACTTC
few	TRBV20-1	TRBD2	TRBJ2-1	CSATGTSGATGNEQFF	TGCAGTGCCACCGGGACTAGCGGGGCGACTGGCAATGAGCAGTTCTTC
few	TRBV5-1	TRBD1	TRBJ1-1	CASSAGQDLTEAFF	TGCGCCAGCAGCGCGGGACAGGACCTCACTGAAGCTTTCTTT
many	TRBV20-1	TRBD2	TRBJ2-7	CSARDPSGYEQYF	TGCAGTGCTAGAGATCCTAGCGGGTACGAGCAGTACTTC
few	TRBV20-1	TRBD1	TRBJ1-1	CSGPRAGGGNTEAFF	TGCAGTGGGCCGAGGGCAGGGGGGGGGAACACTGAAGCTTTCTTT
few	TRBV5-1	NA	TRBJ2-1	CASSGGLTGFTEQFF	TGCGCCAGCAGCGGGGGGCTGACAGGGTTCACTGAGCAGTTCTTC
few	TRBV5-1	NA	TRBJ1-2	CATGEGSADYGYTF	TGCGCCACGGGGGAGGGGTCCGCGGACTATGGCTACACCTTC
many	TRBV7-2	TRBD1	TRBJ2-1	CASGPGQGANEQFF	TGTGCCAGCGGCCCGGGACAGGGTGCGAATGAGCAGTTCTTC
few	TRBV20-1	NA	TRBJ2-5	CSARSANVGETQYF	TGCAGTGCTAGATCGGCCAACGTCGGCGAGACCCAGTACTTC
few	TRBV5-1	NA	TRBJ1-5	CASSLGAGGEGQPQHF	TGCGCCAGCAGCTTGGGGGCAGGAGGCGAGGGTCAGCCCCAGCATTTT
few	TRBV20-1	NA	TRBJ2-7	CSGVGARTATYEQYF	TGCAGTGGGGTGGGGGCCCGGACAGCTACCTACGAGCAGTACTTC
many	TRBV27	NA	TRBJ2-1	CASSFVRAVAAGNEQFF	TGTGCCAGCAGTTTTGTTAGGGCCGTAGCAGCAGGAAATGAGCAGTTCTTC
many	TRBV4-1	TRBD2	TRBJ2-5	CASSQASGGGETQYF	TGCGCCAGCAGCCAAGCCTCGGGAGGGGGGGAGACCCAGTACTTC
few	TRBV20-1	NA	TRBJ1-2	CSAPPWGSYGYTF	TGCAGTGCTCCCCCGTGGGGCTCCTATGGCTACACCTTC
many	TRBV11-2	NA	TRBJ2-5	CASSLGSSGTHETQYF	TGTGCCAGCAGCTTAGGGAGTTCGGGTACACACGAGACCCAGTACTTC
many	TRBV12-3/TRBV12-4	NA	TRBJ1-1	CASSPTLNTEAFF	TGTGCCAGCAGCCCGACTCTGAACACTGAAGCTTTCTTT
NA	TRBV7-2	NA	TRBJ1-5	CASSAQGPYSNQPQHF	TGTGCCAGCAGTGCACAGGGACCTTATAGCAATCAGCCCCAGCATTTT
many	TRBV6-5	NA	TRBJ1-3	CASSYSAGHGNTIYF	TGTGCCAGCAGTTACTCGGCGGGTCATGGAAACACCATATATTTT
few	TRBV9	NA	TRBJ2-1	CASSVGTPYNEQFF	TGTGCCAGCAGCGTAGGGACTCCCTACAATGAGCAGTTCTTC
NA	TRBV5-1	NA	TRBJ1-1	CASSTGQLTEAFF	TGCGCCAGCAGCACCGGACAGCTCACTGAAGCTTTCTTT
NA	TRBV7-9	NA	TRBJ1-6	CASSLRGGLYSPLHF	TGTGCCAGCAGCTTAAGGGGAGGACTATATTCACCCCTCCACTTT
few	TRBV20-1	TRBD2	TRBJ2-5	CSAIGLAGKIQETQYF	TGCAGTGCTATTGGACTAGCGGGCAAGATACAAGAGACCCAGTACTTC